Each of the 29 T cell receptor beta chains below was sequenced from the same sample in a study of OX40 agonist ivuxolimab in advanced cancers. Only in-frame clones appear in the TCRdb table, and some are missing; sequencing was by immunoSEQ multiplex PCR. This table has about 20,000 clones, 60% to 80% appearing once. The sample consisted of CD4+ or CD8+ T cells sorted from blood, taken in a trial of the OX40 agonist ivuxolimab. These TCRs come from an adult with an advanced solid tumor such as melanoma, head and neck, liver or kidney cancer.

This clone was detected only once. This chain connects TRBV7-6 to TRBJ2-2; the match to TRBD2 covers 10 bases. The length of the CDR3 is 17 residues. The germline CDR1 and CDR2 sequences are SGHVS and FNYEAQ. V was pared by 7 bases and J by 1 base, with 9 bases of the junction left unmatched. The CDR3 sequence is CASTELAGLLNTGELFF. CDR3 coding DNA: TGTGCCAGCACCGAACTAGCGGGATTACTGAACACCGGGGAGCTGTTTTTT. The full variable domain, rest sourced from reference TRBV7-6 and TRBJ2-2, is GAGVSQSPRYKVTKRGQDVALRCDPISGHVSLYWYRQALGQGPEFLTYFNYEAQQDKSGLPNDRFSAERPEGSISTLTIQRTEQRDSAMYRCASTELAGLLNTGELFFGEGSRLTVL.

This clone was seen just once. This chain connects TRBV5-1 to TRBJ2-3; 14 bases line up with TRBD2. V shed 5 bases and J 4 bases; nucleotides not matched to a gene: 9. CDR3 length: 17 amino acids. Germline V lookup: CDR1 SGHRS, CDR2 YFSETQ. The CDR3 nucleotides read TGCGCCAGCAGTAAGGGACTAGCGGGAGCTTACGCAGATACGCAGTATTTT. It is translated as CASSKGLAGAYADTQYF.

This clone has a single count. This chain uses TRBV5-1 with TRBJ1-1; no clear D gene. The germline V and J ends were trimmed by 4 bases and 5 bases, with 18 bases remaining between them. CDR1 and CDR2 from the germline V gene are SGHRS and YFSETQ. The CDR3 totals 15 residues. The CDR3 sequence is CASSPKIWAGTEAFF. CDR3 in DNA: TGCGCCAGCAGCCCAAAAATCTGGGCTGGGACTGAAGCTTTCTTT.

The CDR3 spells CAWSDWRGLIHEQYF. CDR3 sequence (DNA): TGTGCCTGGAGTGATTGGAGGGGCCTTATCCACGAGCAGTACTTC. The J gene is TRBJ2-7, the V gene TRBV30, with D tentatively TRBD2 (6 bases). Germline lookup yields CDR1 GTSNPN and CDR2 SVGIG (reference sequence). The length of the CDR3 is 15 residues. V lost 1 base and J 5 bases, leaving 18 bases between the germline ends. The full variable domain, its missing parts supplied by reference TRBV30 and TRBJ2-7, is SQTIHQWPATLVQPVGSPLSLECTVEGTSNPNLYWYRQAAGRGLQLLFYSVGIGQISSEVPQNLSASRPQDRQFILSSKKLLLSDSGFYLCAWSDWRGLIHEQYFGPGTRLTVT.

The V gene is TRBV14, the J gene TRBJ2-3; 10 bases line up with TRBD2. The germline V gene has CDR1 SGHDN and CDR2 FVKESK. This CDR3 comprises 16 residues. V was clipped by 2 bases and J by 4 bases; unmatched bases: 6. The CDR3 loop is CASSQLGGLAADTQYF. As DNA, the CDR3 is TGTGCCAGCAGCCAATTAGGCGGACTAGCGGCAGATACGCAGTATTTT.

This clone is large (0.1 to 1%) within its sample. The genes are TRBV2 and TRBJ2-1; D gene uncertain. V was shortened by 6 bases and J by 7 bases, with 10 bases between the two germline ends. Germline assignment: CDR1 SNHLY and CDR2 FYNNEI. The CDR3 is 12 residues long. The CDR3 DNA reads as TGTGCCAGCAGCCCCGTCGATAATGAGCAGTTCTTC. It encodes CASSPVDNEQFF.

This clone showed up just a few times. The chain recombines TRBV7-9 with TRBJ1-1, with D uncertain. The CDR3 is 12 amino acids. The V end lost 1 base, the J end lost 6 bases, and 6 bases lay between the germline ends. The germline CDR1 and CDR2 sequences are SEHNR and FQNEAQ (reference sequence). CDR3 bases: TGTGCCAGCAGCTTAGGACTACCTGAAGCTTTCTTT. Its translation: CASSLGLPEAFF.

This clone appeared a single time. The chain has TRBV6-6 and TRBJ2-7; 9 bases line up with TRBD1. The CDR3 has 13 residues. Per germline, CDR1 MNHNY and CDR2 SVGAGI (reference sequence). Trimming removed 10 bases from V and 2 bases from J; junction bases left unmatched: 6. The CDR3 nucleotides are TGTGCCACTACAGGGGGCGAGCCCTACGAGCAGTACTTC. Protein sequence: CATTGGEPYEQYF.

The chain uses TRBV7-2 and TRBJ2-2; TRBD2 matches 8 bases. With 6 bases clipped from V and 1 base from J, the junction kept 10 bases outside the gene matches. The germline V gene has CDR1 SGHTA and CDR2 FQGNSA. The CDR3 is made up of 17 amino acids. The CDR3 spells CASRDILAEGNTGELFF. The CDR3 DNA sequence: TGTGCCAGCAGGGACATACTAGCGGAAGGGAACACCGGGGAGCTGTTTTTT.

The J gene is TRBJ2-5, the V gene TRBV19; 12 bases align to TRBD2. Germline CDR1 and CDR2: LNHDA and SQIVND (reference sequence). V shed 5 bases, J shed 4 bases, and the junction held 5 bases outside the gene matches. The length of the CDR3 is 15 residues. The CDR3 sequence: CASSSRTSGTETQYF. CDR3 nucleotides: TGTGCCAGTAGTTCTAGGACTAGCGGGACAGAGACCCAGTACTTC. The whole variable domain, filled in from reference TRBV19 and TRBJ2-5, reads DGGITQSPKYLFRKEGQNVTLSCEQNLNHDAMYWYRQDPGQGLRLIYYSQIVNDFQKGDIAEGYSVSREKKESFPLTVTSAQKNPTAFYLCASSSRTSGTETQYFGPGTRLLVL.

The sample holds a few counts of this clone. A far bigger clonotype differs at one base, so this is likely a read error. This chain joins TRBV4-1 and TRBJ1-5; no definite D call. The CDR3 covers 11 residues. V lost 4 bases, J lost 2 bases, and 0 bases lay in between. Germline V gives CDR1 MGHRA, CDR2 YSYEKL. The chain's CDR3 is CASSRNQPQHF. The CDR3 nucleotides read TGCGCCAGCAGCCGCAATCAGCCCCAGCATTTT.

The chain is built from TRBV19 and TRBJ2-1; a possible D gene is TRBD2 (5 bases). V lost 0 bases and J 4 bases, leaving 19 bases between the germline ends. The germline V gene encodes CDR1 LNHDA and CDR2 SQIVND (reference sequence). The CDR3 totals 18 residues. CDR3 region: CASSIDLALDPAYNEQFF. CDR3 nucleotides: TGTGCCAGTAGTATAGATCTAGCACTAGATCCCGCATACAATGAGCAGTTCTTC.

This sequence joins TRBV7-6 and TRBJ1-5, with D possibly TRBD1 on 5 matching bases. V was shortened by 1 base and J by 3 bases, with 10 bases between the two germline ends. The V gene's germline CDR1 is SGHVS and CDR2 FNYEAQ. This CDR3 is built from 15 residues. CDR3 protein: CASSLGPDNNQPQHF. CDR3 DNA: TGTGCCAGCAGCTTAGGACCGGACAACAATCAGCCCCAGCATTTT.

The CDR3 DNA follows: TGTGCCAGCAGTAACTCTCCGGGACAGAGATTCTACGAGCAGTACTTC. It codes for CASSNSPGQRFYEQYF. This chain connects TRBV27 to TRBJ2-7, with 7 bases fitting TRBD1. This CDR3 is 16 amino acids long. CDR1 and CDR2 (germline): MNHEY, SMNVEV (reference sequence). The ends lost 5 bases at V and 3 bases at J; junction bases unmatched: 13.

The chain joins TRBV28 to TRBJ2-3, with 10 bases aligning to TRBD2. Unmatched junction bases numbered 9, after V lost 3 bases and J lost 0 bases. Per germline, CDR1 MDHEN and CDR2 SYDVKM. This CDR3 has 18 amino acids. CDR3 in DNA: TGTGCCAGCAGTTTTGGACTAGCGGAAGCAGCGAGCACAGATACGCAGTATTTT. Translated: CASSFGLAEAASTDTQYF. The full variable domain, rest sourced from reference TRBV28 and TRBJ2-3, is DVKVTQSSRYLVKRTGEKVFLECVQDMDHENMFWYRQDPGLGLRLIYFSYDVKMKEKGDIPEGYSVSREKKERFSLILESASTNQTSMYLCASSFGLAEAASTDTQYFGPGTRLTVL.

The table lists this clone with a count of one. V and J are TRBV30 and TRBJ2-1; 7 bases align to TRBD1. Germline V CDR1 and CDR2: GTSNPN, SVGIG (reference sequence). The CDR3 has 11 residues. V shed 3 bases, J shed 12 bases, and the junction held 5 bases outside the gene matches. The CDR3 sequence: CAWSQGVWQFF. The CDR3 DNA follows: TGTGCCTGGAGCCAGGGGGTTTGGCAGTTCTTC. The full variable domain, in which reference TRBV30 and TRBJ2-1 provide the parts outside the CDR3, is SQTIHQWPATLVQPVGSPLSLECTVEGTSNPNLYWYRQAAGRGLQLLFYSVGIGQISSEVPQNLSASRPQDRQFILSSKKLLLSDSGFYLCAWSQGVWQFFGPGTRLTVL.

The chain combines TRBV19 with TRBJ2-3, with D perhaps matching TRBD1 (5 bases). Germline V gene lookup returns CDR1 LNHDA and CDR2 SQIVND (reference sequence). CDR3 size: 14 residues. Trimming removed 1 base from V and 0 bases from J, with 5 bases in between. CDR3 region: CASSIAGSTDTQYF. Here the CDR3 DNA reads TGTGCCAGTAGTATAGCAGGGAGCACAGATACGCAGTATTTT.

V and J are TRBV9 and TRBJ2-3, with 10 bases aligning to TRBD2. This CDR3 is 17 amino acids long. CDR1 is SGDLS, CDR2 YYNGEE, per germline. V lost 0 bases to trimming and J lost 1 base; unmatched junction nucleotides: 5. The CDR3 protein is CASSVEGGTSGTDTQYF. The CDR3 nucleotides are TGTGCCAGCAGCGTAGAGGGGGGGACTAGCGGCACAGATACGCAGTATTTT. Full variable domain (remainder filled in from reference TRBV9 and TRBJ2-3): DSGVTQTPKHLITATGQRVTLRCSPRSGDLSVYWYQQSLDQGLQFLIQYYNGEERAKGNILERFSAQQFPDLHSELNLSSLELGDSALYFCASSVEGGTSGTDTQYFGPGTRLTVL.

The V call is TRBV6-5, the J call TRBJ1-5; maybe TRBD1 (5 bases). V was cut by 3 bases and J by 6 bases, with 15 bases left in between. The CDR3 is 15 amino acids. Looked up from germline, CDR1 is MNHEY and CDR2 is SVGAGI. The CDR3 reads CASSYISLGRQPQHF. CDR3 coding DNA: TGTGCCAGCAGTTATATCTCTCTGGGGCGTCAGCCCCAGCATTTT.

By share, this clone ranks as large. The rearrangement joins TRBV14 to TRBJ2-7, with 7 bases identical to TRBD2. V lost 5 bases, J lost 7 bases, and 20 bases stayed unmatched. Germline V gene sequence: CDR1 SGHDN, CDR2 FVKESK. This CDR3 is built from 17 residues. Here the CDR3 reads CASSGFDSGLGSHEQYF. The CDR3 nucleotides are TGTGCCAGCAGCGGATTCGACAGCGGACTAGGGAGCCATGAGCAGTACTTC.

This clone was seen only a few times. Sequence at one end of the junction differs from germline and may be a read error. This CDR3 reads CASSQDGGTGFDHLF. Here the CDR3 DNA reads TGCGCCAGCAGCCAAGATGGAGGGACAGGGTTCGACCATCTCTTT. The J gene is TRBJ1-1, the V gene TRBV4-1; 9 bases line up with TRBD1. Germline values: CDR1 MGHRA, CDR2 YSYEKL. This CDR3 has 15 amino acids.

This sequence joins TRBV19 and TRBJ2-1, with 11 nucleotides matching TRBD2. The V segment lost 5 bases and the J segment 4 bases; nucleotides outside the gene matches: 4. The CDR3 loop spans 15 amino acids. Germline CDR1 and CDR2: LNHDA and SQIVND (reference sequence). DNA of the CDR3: TGTGCCAGTAGTCCCGGGACTAGCGGTTACAATGAGCAGTTCTTC. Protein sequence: CASSPGTSGYNEQFF.

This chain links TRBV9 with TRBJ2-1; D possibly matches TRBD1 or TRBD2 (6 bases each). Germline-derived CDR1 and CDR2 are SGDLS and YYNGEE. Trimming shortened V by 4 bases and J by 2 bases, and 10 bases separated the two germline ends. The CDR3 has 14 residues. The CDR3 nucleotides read TGTGCCAGCAGCCAGGGGACTCCCTACAATGAGCAGTTCTTC. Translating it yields CASSQGTPYNEQFF.

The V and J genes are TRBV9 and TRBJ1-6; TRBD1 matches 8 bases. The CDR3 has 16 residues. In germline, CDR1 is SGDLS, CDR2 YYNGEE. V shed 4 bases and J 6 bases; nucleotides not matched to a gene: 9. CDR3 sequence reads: CASSQGQDPLNSPLHF. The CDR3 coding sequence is TGTGCCAGCAGCCAGGGACAGGATCCCCTTAATTCACCCCTCCACTTT.

CDR3 protein: CAWSVDRAYEQYF. CDR3 nucleotides: TGTGCCTGGAGTGTTGACAGGGCCTACGAGCAGTACTTC. The genes are TRBV30 and TRBJ2-7; 7 bases are a match to TRBD1. The V gene end was trimmed by 0 bases and the J gene end by 2 bases; junction bases not matched to a gene: 1. The CDR3 length is 13 residues. CDR1 GTSNPN and CDR2 SVGIG come from the germline V gene (reference sequence).

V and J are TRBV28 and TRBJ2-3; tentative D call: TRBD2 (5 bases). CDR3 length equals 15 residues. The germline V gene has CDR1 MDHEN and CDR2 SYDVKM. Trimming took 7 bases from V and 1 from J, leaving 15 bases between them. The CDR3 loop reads CASIIQIGGTDTQYF. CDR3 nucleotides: TGTGCCAGCATCATCCAGATCGGGGGCACAGATACGCAGTATTTT.

The CDR3 DNA sequence: TGTGCCAGCACACTAGGCCAGGAGTATTTGGCTAACTATGGCTACACCTTC. The encoded protein is CASTLGQEYLANYGYTF. V usage is TRBV28 and J usage is TRBJ1-2; D gene uncertain. The CDR3 totals 17 residues. Germline V gene data show CDR1 as MDHEN and CDR2 as SYDVKM. Trimming took 7 bases from V and 0 from J, leaving 21 bases between them.

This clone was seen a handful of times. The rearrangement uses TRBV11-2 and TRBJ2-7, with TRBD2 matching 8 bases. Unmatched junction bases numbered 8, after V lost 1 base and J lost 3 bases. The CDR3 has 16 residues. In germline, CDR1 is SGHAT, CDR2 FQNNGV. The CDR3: CASSLGASGRLYEQYF. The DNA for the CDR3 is TGTGCCAGCAGCTTAGGGGCTAGCGGGCGACTCTACGAGCAGTACTTC.

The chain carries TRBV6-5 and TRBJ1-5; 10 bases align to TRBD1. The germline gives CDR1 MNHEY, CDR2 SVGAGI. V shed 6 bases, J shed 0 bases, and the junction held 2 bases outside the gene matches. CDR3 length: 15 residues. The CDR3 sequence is CASSRTGGSNQPQHF. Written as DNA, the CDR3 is TGTGCCAGCAGCCGGACAGGGGGTAGCAATCAGCCCCAGCATTTT.